Presented here are 32 T cell receptor beta chains from one specimen sequenced in a study of T cells in localized non-small cell lung cancer. The repertoire was sequenced with immunoSEQ multiplex PCR; TCRdb's copy has only in-frame clones and lacks some. This table has 30,000 to 40,000 clones, 86% appearing once. Sequences were derived from peripheral blood mononuclear cells, sampled before any cancer treatment. Every receptor here comes from a male donor at least 60 years old with stage II lung adenocarcinoma.

The chain joins TRBV30 to TRBJ2-3; D possibly uses TRBD1 or TRBD2 (5 bases each). The V end was cut by 4 bases, the J end by 7 bases, with 18 bases between. Germline-derived CDR1 and CDR2 are GTSNPN and SVGIG (reference sequence). The CDR3 has 14 amino acids. This CDR3 is CAWTHEGNSYTQYF. The CDR3 bases are TGTGCCTGGACCCACGAGGGGAATAGCTATACGCAGTATTTT.

The V call is TRBV4-3, the J call TRBJ2-3; tentatively, D is TRBD2 (6 bases). The CDR3 spans 16 residues. CDR1 LGHNA and CDR2 YSLEER come from the germline V gene. Trimming took 4 bases from V and 2 from J, leaving 16 bases between them. CDR3 amino acids: CASSLFGSGATDTQYF. The CDR3 DNA reads TGCGCCAGCAGCCTCTTTGGTAGCGGAGCCACAGATACGCAGTATTTT.

CDR3: CASSPQGQKGTEAFF. CDR3 nucleotides: TGTGCCAGTAGTCCCCAGGGACAGAAAGGAACTGAAGCTTTCTTT. The V call is TRBV19, the J call TRBJ1-1; the match to TRBD1 covers 7 bases. V lost 5 bases to trimming and J lost 5 bases; unmatched junction nucleotides: 11. Germline V gene data show CDR1 as LNHDA and CDR2 as SQIVND (reference sequence). This CDR3 contains 15 residues.

V gene TRBV6-6 combines with J gene TRBJ1-2; D is uncertain. Between the trimmed V and J ends, which lost 6 bases and 4 bases, there was a span of 12 bases. CDR1 is MNHNY, CDR2 SVGAGI, per germline (reference sequence). CDR3 length: 13 amino acids. CDR3 protein: CASSLTVGYGYTF. The CDR3 DNA sequence: TGTGCCAGCAGCCTTACAGTAGGCTATGGCTACACCTTC.

V and J are TRBV6-1 and TRBJ2-1; D possibly corresponds to TRBD1 (6 bases). The CDR3 contains 14 residues. The germline V and J ends were trimmed by 7 bases and 2 bases, with 12 bases remaining between them. Germline CDR1 reads MNHNS; CDR2 reads SASEGT. The CDR3 loop is CASIRQAAYNEQFF. The CDR3 nucleotides are TGTGCCAGCATTAGACAGGCCGCCTACAATGAGCAGTTCTTC.

The rearrangement links TRBV4-2 to TRBJ2-1; D gene uncertain. Germline loops: CDR1 LGHNA, CDR2 YNFKEQ. V was cut by 0 bases and J by 7 bases, with 10 bases left in between. The CDR3 has 14 amino acids. CDR3 in amino acids: CASSQDLLRNEQFF. The DNA of the CDR3 is TGTGCCAGCAGCCAAGATCTATTAAGGAATGAGCAGTTCTTC.

A few counts support this clone. The J gene is TRBJ2-5, the V gene TRBV18; possibly TRBD1 or TRBD2 for D (5 bases each). The CDR3 totals 15 residues. Germline CDR1 KGHSH, CDR2 LQKENI. The V gene lost 2 bases and the J gene lost 5 bases, with 15 bases spanning the gap. The CDR3 sequence is CASSPLGTRMETQYF. CDR3 nucleotide sequence: TGTGCCAGCTCACCATTAGGGACCCGGATGGAGACCCAGTACTTC.

This clone came up a few times. The chain links TRBV6-5 to TRBJ1-5; D may be TRBD1 (6 bases). Trimming shortened V by 4 bases and J by 6 bases, and 10 bases separated the two germline ends. The CDR3 totals 13 residues. Germline CDR1 MNHEY, CDR2 SVGAGI. CDR3 region: CASSSGDGQPQHF. Written as DNA, the CDR3 is TGTGCCAGCAGTTCAGGGGACGGTCAGCCCCAGCATTTT.

The V call is TRBV14, the J call TRBJ2-3, with 8 bases aligning to TRBD2. The length of the CDR3 is 15 residues. The germline V gene has CDR1 SGHDN and CDR2 FVKESK. Germline trimming cut 1 base from V and 7 bases from J; bases unmatched to any gene: 7. CDR3 in DNA: TGTGCCAGCAGCCAAGGGATCGGGAGGGCAAATACGCAGTATTTT. Protein sequence: CASSQGIGRANTQYF.

V gene TRBV7-2 combines with J gene TRBJ2-2; no clear D. The V gene lost 2 bases and the J gene lost 4 bases, with 5 bases spanning the gap. This CDR3 has 13 amino acids. Germline CDR1 is SGHTA and CDR2 is FQGNSA. The CDR3 is CASSLWSTGELFF. The DNA for the CDR3 is TGTGCCAGCAGCTTATGGTCCACCGGGGAGCTGTTTTTT.

The V gene is TRBV5-4, the J gene TRBJ2-5; TRBD2 is a possible D gene (7 bases). V was pared by 4 bases and J by 5 bases, with 15 bases between. Germline V gives CDR1 SGHNT, CDR2 YYREEE (reference sequence). The CDR3 covers 14 residues. DNA of the CDR3: TGTGCCAGCAGCCTGGGGGGGGGCGCGGAGACCCAGTACTTC. Residues: CASSLGGGAETQYF.

This chain uses TRBV5-1 with TRBJ1-1; D gene ambiguous. V was trimmed by 3 bases and J by 7 bases, leaving 7 bases between them. The germline CDR1 and CDR2 sequences are SGHRS and YFSETQ. This CDR3 is built from 11 residues. The CDR3 DNA follows: TGCGCCAGCAGCTCAGACTATGAAGCTTTCTTT. Translating gives CASSSDYEAFF.

V and J are TRBV14 and TRBJ2-3; TRBD1 might be the D (5 bases). Germline loops: CDR1 SGHDN, CDR2 FVKESK. The CDR3 is 14 amino acids. V dropped 4 bases and J dropped 2 bases, with 10 bases sitting between them. CDR3 sequence (DNA): TGTGCCAGCAGCCCTCAGGGTTACACAGATACGCAGTATTTT. Residues: CASSPQGYTDTQYF.

This chain connects TRBV2 to TRBJ2-7; D is perhaps TRBD1 (6 bases). The germline V gene encodes CDR1 SNHLY and CDR2 FYNNEI. This CDR3 contains 13 residues. V lost 6 bases and J lost 9, with 18 bases in between. CDR3 bases: TGTGCCAGCAGCCCCGGGACAAGTCGGGTGCAGTACTTC. The encoded protein is CASSPGTSRVQYF.

This chain links TRBV5-1 with TRBJ2-3, with 8 bases matching TRBD2. With V trimmed by 4 bases and J by 3 bases, 19 bases remained unmatched. This CDR3 spans 19 amino acids. Germline V gene data show CDR1 as SGHRS and CDR2 as YFSETQ. The CDR3 nucleotides are TGCGCCAGCAGCCAAACCACTACTACTAGCGGTTTCCGGACAGATACGCAGTATTTT. Translated: CASSQTTTTSGFRTDTQYF. The whole variable domain, filled in from reference TRBV5-1 and TRBJ2-3, reads KAGVTQTPRYLIKTRGQQVTLSCSPISGHRSVSWYQQTPGQGLQFLFEYFSETQRNKGNFPGRFSGRQFSNSRSEMNVSTLELGDSALYLCASSQTTTTSGFRTDTQYFGPGTRLTVL.

The rearrangement links TRBV7-2 to TRBJ2-3; D tentatively fits TRBD1 or TRBD2 (6 bases each). V gave up 2 bases and J gave up 7 bases, with 13 bases separating them. The germline V gene encodes CDR1 SGHTA and CDR2 FQGNSA. This CDR3 contains 14 residues. CDR3 sequence (DNA): TGTGCCAGCAGCTTAATCGGGGGCCCGTATACGCAGTATTTT. Its protein product is CASSLIGGPYTQYF.

V and J are TRBV28 and TRBJ1-5; 9 bases fit TRBD1. This CDR3 is built from 13 residues. V lost 8 bases, J lost 6 bases, and 5 bases stayed unmatched. The germline gives CDR1 MDHEN, CDR2 SYDVKM. This CDR3 reads CASRQGGGQPQHF. DNA for the CDR3: TGTGCCAGCCGACAGGGGGGGGGTCAGCCCCAGCATTTT.

This clone was picked up one time. This sequence joins TRBV19 and TRBJ2-6, with D possibly being TRBD2 (5 bases). From germline, CDR1 is LNHDA and CDR2 SQIVND (reference sequence). The CDR3 runs to 15 residues. V lost 7 bases and J lost 4, with 14 bases in between. The CDR3 coding sequence is TGTGCCAGTAAGGAGGTTGACATCGGGGCCAACGTCCTGACTTTC. Amino acids: CASKEVDIGANVLTF.

The V gene is TRBV7-6, the J gene TRBJ1-1; 9 nucleotides match TRBD1. With V trimmed by 1 base and J by 0 bases, 3 bases remained unmatched. Germline loops: CDR1 SGHVS, CDR2 FNYEAQ. There are 16 residues in the CDR3. The CDR3 DNA reads as TGTGCCAGCAGCTTAGAGGGGACAGGGATGAACACTGAAGCTTTCTTT. Translated, it gives CASSLEGTGMNTEAFF. Full variable domain (remainder filled in from reference TRBV7-6 and TRBJ1-1): GAGVSQSPRYKVTKRGQDVALRCDPISGHVSLYWYRQALGQGPEFLTYFNYEAQQDKSGLPNDRFSAERPEGSISTLTIQRTEQRDSAMYRCASSLEGTGMNTEAFFGQGTRLTVV.

This chain uses TRBV6-1 with TRBJ2-7; 7 positions match TRBD2. From germline, CDR1 is MNHNS and CDR2 SASEGT. CDR3 size: 14 residues. Trimming took 6 bases from V and 2 from J; bases not matched to a gene: 7. For the CDR3, the DNA is TGTGCCAGCAGGCCTAACAGCGGGGCCTACGAGCAGTACTTC. As protein: CASRPNSGAYEQYF.

The V gene is TRBV5-6, the J gene TRBJ2-1; either TRBD1 or TRBD2 may fit D (7 bases each). V shed 4 bases and J shed 4 bases, with 18 bases lying between them. This CDR3 region has 16 residues. The germline CDR1 and CDR2 sequences are SGHDT and YYEEEE. This CDR3 reads CASSPPGGGEYNEQFF. In DNA, the CDR3 is TGTGCCAGCAGCCCCCCAGGGGGGGGAGAATACAATGAGCAGTTCTTC.

The chain employs TRBV11-2 and TRBJ1-2; perhaps TRBD1 as D (5 bases). This CDR3 region has 14 residues. CDR1 SGHAT and CDR2 FQNNGV come from the germline V gene. V lost 5 bases, J lost 1 base, and 11 bases lay in between. The CDR3 bases are TGTGCCAGCAGCATCGGGACTGATAACTATGGCTACACCTTC. It translates to CASSIGTDNYGYTF.

The rearrangement joins TRBV6-1 to TRBJ2-7, with TRBD1 as a possible D gene (6 bases). The CDR3 is made up of 15 amino acids. V dropped 6 bases and J dropped 5 bases, with 20 bases sitting between them. Germline V gene lookup returns CDR1 MNHNS and CDR2 SASEGT. The chain's CDR3 is CASRENSGVSNEQYF. In DNA, the CDR3 is TGTGCCAGCAGGGAAAATTCAGGGGTTTCCAACGAGCAGTACTTC.

This clone was seen only a few times. This sequence joins TRBV5-4 and TRBJ1-3, with TRBD1 matching 8 bases. This CDR3 spans 15 amino acids. Germline CDR1 is SGHNT and CDR2 is YYREEE (reference sequence). Trimming cost V 0 bases and J 4 bases; bases outside gene matches: 3. CDR3 loop: CASSLAGGAGNTIYF. CDR3 DNA: TGTGCCAGCAGCTTGGCAGGGGGCGCCGGAAACACCATATATTTT.

This sequence joins TRBV4-2 and TRBJ1-2; D is unclear. Germline loops: CDR1 LGHNA, CDR2 YNFKEQ. Trimming cost V 0 bases and J 5 bases, with 13 bases left between them. This CDR3 has 15 residues. CDR3 loop: CASSQDYALRYGYTF. Written as DNA, the CDR3 is TGTGCCAGCAGCCAAGATTACGCCCTTCGATATGGCTACACCTTC.

This chain joins TRBV7-2 and TRBJ2-7, with TRBD2 matching 8 bases. Germline V lookup: CDR1 SGHTA, CDR2 FQGNSA. The junction had 12 bases not matched to a gene; V was cut back by 5 bases and J by 6 bases. There are 15 residues in the CDR3. CDR3 in amino acids: CASSLGGTRGGEQYF. DNA of the CDR3: TGTGCCAGCAGCCTCGGAGGGACTAGAGGGGGCGAGCAGTACTTC. The full variable domain, its missing parts supplied by reference TRBV7-2 and TRBJ2-7, is GAGVSQSPSNKVTEKGKDVELRCDPISGHTALYWYRQSLGQGLEFLIYFQGNSAPDKSGLPSDRFSAERTGGSVSTLTIQRTQQEDSAVYLCASSLGGTRGGEQYFGPGTRLTVT.

The V and J genes are TRBV5-1 and TRBJ2-2; no definite D call. From germline, CDR1 is SGHRS and CDR2 YFSETQ. The CDR3 is 12 amino acids. Deletions cut 2 bases from V and 5 bases from J, with 4 bases between. CDR3 protein: CASSFNTGELFF. DNA for the CDR3: TGCGCCAGCAGCTTTAATACCGGGGAGCTGTTTTTT.

The chain has TRBV5-1 and TRBJ2-7; 8 bases map to TRBD2. The CDR3 consists of 15 residues. Germline CDR1 SGHRS, CDR2 YFSETQ. V shed 5 bases, J shed 6 bases, and the junction held 13 bases outside the gene matches. The CDR3 protein is CASSGQAGVGLEQYF. The CDR3 DNA sequence: TGCGCCAGCAGTGGGCAAGCGGGAGTGGGGCTCGAGCAGTACTTC.

The gene calls are TRBV25-1 and TRBJ2-7; 7 bases map to TRBD1. Germline CDR1 is MGHDK and CDR2 is SYGVNS. CDR3 size: 15 residues. Trimming removed 2 bases from V and 2 bases from J; junction bases left unmatched: 6. CDR3 DNA sequence: TGTGCCAGCAGTGAAGCCGGGACAGCGACCTACGAGCAGTACTTC. Translation gives CASSEAGTATYEQYF.

The V gene is TRBV5-1, the J gene TRBJ2-7, with 7 positions matching TRBD1. Germline V lookup: CDR1 SGHRS, CDR2 YFSETQ. CDR3 length: 13 residues. V lost 3 bases to trimming and J lost 4 bases; unmatched junction nucleotides: 4. CDR3: CASSSGQWYEQYF. In DNA form, the CDR3 reads TGCGCCAGCAGCTCGGGACAGTGGTACGAGCAGTACTTC. Full variable domain (remainder filled in from reference TRBV5-1 and TRBJ2-7): KAGVTQTPRYLIKTRGQQVTLSCSPISGHRSVSWYQQTPGQGLQFLFEYFSETQRNKGNFPGRFSGRQFSNSRSEMNVSTLELGDSALYLCASSSGQWYEQYFGPGTRLTVT.

The chain recombines TRBV6-1 with TRBJ2-5, with D perhaps assigned TRBD1 or TRBD2 (7 bases each). This CDR3 spans 16 amino acids. CDR1 is MNHNS, CDR2 SASEGT, per germline. Trimming pared 4 bases from V and 3 bases from J, leaving 18 bases between. CDR3 loop: CASSAPQGRVEETQYF. CDR3 DNA sequence: TGTGCCAGCAGTGCGCCACAGGGGAGGGTCGAAGAGACCCAGTACTTC.

V and J are TRBV5-1 and TRBJ2-3; the D gene could be TRBD1 or TRBD2 (5 bases each). The V gene lost 7 bases and the J gene lost 5 bases, with 17 bases spanning the gap. Looked up from germline, CDR1 is SGHRS and CDR2 is YFSETQ. The CDR3 covers 14 residues. In nucleotides, the CDR3 is TGCGCCAGCGGACCCGGGACGGCAGAAGATACGCAGTATTTT. Translating gives CASGPGTAEDTQYF.